Sequencing of this T cell receptor beta chain was carried out in a study of OX40 agonist ivuxolimab in advanced cancers. Notes on the study in general: The authors did not determine the antigen specificity of the expanded peripheral T cells. Averaging showed that CD8+ T cells had more expanded clones than CD4+ did. Partly responding patients at 0.1-3.0 mg/kg showed some of the smallest clonal expansion.

A remark on this clone: Its antigen is unidentified.

Trimming stripped 6 bases from V and 8 bases from J, with 15 bases between. Germline V lookup: CDR1 SGHRS, CDR2 YFSETQ. The CDR3 has 13 amino acids. TCRdb's copy holds only in-frame clones and misses some; the assay was immunoSEQ multiplex PCR. The top ten clones hold 0.25% to 0.3% of a sample with tens of thousands of clones, around nine tenths of them seen once. Sampled blood was obtained at baseline, cycle 4 day 1, and cycle 7 day 1. Sample: CD4+ or CD8+ T cells sorted from blood, taken in a trial of the OX40 agonist ivuxolimab. The TCR sequence derives from an adult with an advanced solid tumor such as melanoma, head and neck, liver or kidney cancer. J is TRBJ2-1 and V is TRBV5-1; D might be TRBD1 or TRBD2, each matching 5 bases. This chain's CDR3 is CASTLYGDDEQFF. CDR3 DNA: TGCGCCAGCACCCTTTACGGGGACGATGAGCAGTTCTTC.